These 21 T cell receptor beta chains share one sample of origin, sequenced in a study of blood T cell repertoires in COVID-19. The method was immunoSEQ multiplex PCR; TCRdb's version includes in-frame clones alone and lacks a portion of them. The sample has about 370,000 clones; around 90% are singletons. Sequencing was carried out using peripheral blood. The receptors originated from a man aged 18 to 29 with active or convalescent COVID-19.

The chain combines TRBV7-2 with TRBJ1-4; 7 nucleotides align to TRBD1. This CDR3 comprises 16 residues. Germline V CDR1 and CDR2: SGHTA, FQGNSA. V was clipped by 2 bases and J by 7 bases; unmatched bases: 10. Here the CDR3 reads CASSLFVGGGGEKLFF. The CDR3 DNA sequence: TGTGCCAGCAGCTTATTTGTAGGAGGGGGCGGTGAAAAACTGTTTTTT.

The rearrangement uses TRBV9 and TRBJ2-2, with 9 bases matching TRBD1. The junction had 10 bases not matched to a gene; V was cut back by 5 bases and J by 5 bases. Germline lookup yields CDR1 SGDLS and CDR2 YYNGEE. The CDR3 loop spans 16 amino acids. The CDR3 DNA reads TGTGCCAGCAGTCAACCGGGACAGGGTGGAACCGGGGAGCTGTTTTTT. This translates into CASSQPGQGGTGELFF.

The rearrangement joins TRBV2 to TRBJ1-2; tentative D call: TRBD1 (5 bases). V was trimmed by 4 bases and J by 8 bases, leaving 14 bases between them. There are 13 residues in the CDR3. Per germline, CDR1 SNHLY and CDR2 FYNNEI. This CDR3 reads CASSVGRVGGYTF. CDR3 sequence (DNA): TGTGCCAGCAGTGTTGGCAGGGTGGGAGGCTACACCTTC.

This clone was counted a single time. The chain has TRBV18 and TRBJ1-4; 8 bases are shared with TRBD1. The trim removed 0 bases at V and 5 bases at J, leaving 2 bases unmatched. Germline loops: CDR1 KGHSH, CDR2 LQKENI. This CDR3 spans 15 amino acids. CDR3 sequence reads: CASSPPTGVNEKLFF. The CDR3 DNA reads TGTGCCAGCTCACCACCGACAGGGGTGAATGAAAAACTGTTTTTT.

The chain joins TRBV7-7 to TRBJ2-7, with TRBD1 identical over 9 bases. Germline CDR1 is SSHAT and CDR2 is FNYEAQ (reference sequence). V lost 3 bases, J lost 5 bases, and 2 bases stayed unmatched. The CDR3 totals 13 residues. The CDR3 here is CASSLDRGNEQYF. The CDR3 region has the DNA TGTGCCAGCAGCTTGGACAGGGGAAACGAGCAGTACTTC.

This chain joins TRBV12-3 or TRBV12-4 and TRBJ1-1; D is unresolved. The CDR3 consists of 11 residues. V was cut by 6 bases and J by 6 bases, with 8 bases left in between. The CDR3 nucleotides read TGTGCCAGCAGGGAGAGATCTGAAGCTTTCTTT. Encoded protein: CASRERSEAFF.

The J gene is TRBJ2-3, the V gene TRBV4-3; D remains ambiguous. The germline V gene has CDR1 LGHNA and CDR2 YSLEER. V was shortened by 5 bases and J by 0 bases, with 9 bases between the two germline ends. There are 14 residues in the CDR3. CDR3 DNA sequence: TGCGCCAGCAGCGGCAGGTTTAGCACAGATACGCAGTATTTT. Its protein is CASSGRFSTDTQYF.

The chain joins TRBV7-3 to TRBJ2-5, with a weak D call TRBD2 (6 bases). From germline, CDR1 is SGHTA and CDR2 FQGTGA. V lost 1 base, J lost 1 base, and 13 bases lay in between. This CDR3 is 16 amino acids long. This chain's CDR3 is CASSLSRGSVQETQYF. The CDR3 nucleotides are TGTGCCAGCAGCTTAAGTCGGGGGTCAGTCCAAGAGACCCAGTACTTC.

This chain uses TRBV19 with TRBJ1-2, with D unresolved. The CDR3 runs 14 residues. V lost 5 bases to trimming and J lost 5 bases, with 15 bases between them. Looked up from germline, CDR1 is LNHDA and CDR2 is SQIVND (reference sequence). The CDR3 here is CASSPDGGEYGYTF. CDR3 DNA sequence: TGTGCCAGTAGTCCGGACGGAGGAGAATATGGCTACACCTTC. Full variable domain (missing parts from reference TRBV19 and TRBJ1-2): DGGITQSPKYLFRKEGQNVTLSCEQNLNHDAMYWYRQDPGQGLRLIYYSQIVNDFQKGDIAEGYSVSREKKESFPLTVTSAQKNPTAFYLCASSPDGGEYGYTFGSGTRLTVV.

This chain joins TRBV7-8 and TRBJ2-1; 10 nucleotides match TRBD2. The ends lost 7 bases at V and 8 bases at J; junction bases unmatched: 11. Germline V lookup: CDR1 SGHVS, CDR2 FQNEAQ. CDR3 size: 15 residues. The CDR3 here is CASTHERGGLDEQFF. In nucleotides, the CDR3 is TGTGCCAGCACTCATGAGCGGGGGGGCCTCGATGAGCAGTTCTTC. The full variable domain, its missing parts supplied by reference TRBV7-8 and TRBJ2-1, is GAGVSQSPRYKVAKRGQDVALRCDPISGHVSLFWYQQALGQGPEFLTYFQNEAQLDKSGLPSDRFFAERPEGSVSTLKIQRTQQEDSAVYLCASTHERGGLDEQFFGPGTRLTVL.

CDR3 in amino acids: CASTPGTGGYSNQPQHF. The CDR3, as DNA: TGTGCCAGCACACCCGGGACAGGGGGTTATAGCAATCAGCCCCAGCATTTT. J is TRBJ1-5 and V is TRBV28; 11 bases map to TRBD1. V gave up 7 bases and J gave up 0 bases; unmatched junction bases: 8. Per the germline V gene, CDR1 is MDHEN and CDR2 is SYDVKM. The CDR3 is 17 amino acids.

The chain joins TRBV7-8 to TRBJ2-7; 14 bases align to TRBD2. This CDR3 region has 17 residues. Germline V gives CDR1 SGHVS, CDR2 FQNEAQ. Germline trimming cut 4 bases from V and 1 base from J; bases unmatched to any gene: 6. CDR3 in DNA: TGTGCCAGCAGCTCGGGACTAGCGGGGGACGTATCCTACGAGCAGTACTTC. This codes for CASSSGLAGDVSYEQYF.

The V and J genes are TRBV11-2 and TRBJ1-4, with 10 positions matching TRBD1. The germline gives CDR1 SGHAT, CDR2 FQNNGV. The CDR3 is 15 amino acids. With V trimmed by 4 bases and J by 1 base, 0 bases remained unmatched. The CDR3 is CASSWDRGTNEKLFF. CDR3 in DNA: TGTGCCAGCAGCTGGGACAGGGGAACTAATGAAAAACTGTTTTTT.

V and J are TRBV7-2 and TRBJ1-2; 7 bases are a match to TRBD1. CDR3 length equals 15 residues. The germline V gene has CDR1 SGHTA and CDR2 FQGNSA. J was trimmed by 5 bases and V by 1 base; bases with no gene match: 7. The CDR3 here is CASSLGGDSPYGYTF. CDR3 in DNA: TGTGCCAGCAGCTTAGGTGGGGACAGCCCATATGGCTACACCTTC.

This rearrangement joins TRBV7-9 to TRBJ2-5, with TRBD1 identical over 7 bases. Trimming at V came to 0 bases and at J to 1 base, leaving 2 bases not matched to a gene. The CDR3 extends over 15 amino acids. CDR1 and CDR2 (germline): SEHNR, FQNEAQ (reference sequence). This chain's CDR3 is CASSLARTGQETQYF. The CDR3 nucleotides read TGTGCCAGCAGCTTAGCGAGGACAGGCCAAGAGACCCAGTACTTC.

A remark on this clone: The same CDR3 can be traced to other DNA sequences in this sample. The rearrangement links TRBV24-1 to TRBJ1-5; 9 bases agree with TRBD1. Germline loops: CDR1 KGHDR, CDR2 SFDVKD. This CDR3 spans 16 amino acids. V was pared by 4 bases and J by 3 bases, with 6 bases of the junction left unmatched. This CDR3 is CATSEGGQGANQPQHF. CDR3 nucleotides: TGTGCCACCAGTGAGGGGGGACAGGGCGCCAATCAGCCCCAGCATTTT.

The chain has TRBV2 and TRBJ2-7, with TRBD1 matching over 9 bases. Germline trimming cut 2 bases from V and 7 bases from J; bases unmatched to any gene: 9. Looked up from germline, CDR1 is SNHLY and CDR2 is FYNNEI. The CDR3 is 15 amino acids. The CDR3 nucleotides read TGTGCCAGCAGTGAAACGGGACAGGGTTTCTGGGAGCAGTACTTC. Amino acid sequence: CASSETGQGFWEQYF.

Regarding this clone: Mismatch with germline at one junction end may stem from a read error. This rearrangement joins TRBV4-1 to TRBJ2-6, with 7 bases matching TRBD1. This CDR3 is built from 20 residues. CDR1 is MGHRA, CDR2 YSYEKL, per germline. The CDR3 loop is CASSQTGFRRVLAGANVLTF. For the CDR3, the DNA is TGCGCCAGCAGCCAGACAGGGTTTCGGCGGGTTTTAGCTGGGGCCAACGTGCTGACTTTC.

This sequence joins TRBV7-9 and TRBJ2-7; TRBD1 matches at 7 bases. Germline CDR1 reads SEHNR; CDR2 reads FQNEAQ (reference sequence). The CDR3 consists of 16 residues. V trimming: 5 bases; J trimming: 0 bases; junction bases outside the gene matches: 10. The CDR3 region has the DNA TGTGCCAGCAGCCGTCGAATCGGGACAGTCTCCTACGAGCAGTACTTC. Translated: CASSRRIGTVSYEQYF.

CDR3 nucleotides: TGTGCCAGCAGCTTACACCGCGGGAGCTCCTACAATGAGCAGTTCTTC. Protein product: CASSLHRGSSYNEQFF. This sequence joins TRBV7-9 and TRBJ2-1, with TRBD2 identical over 7 bases. The CDR3 loop spans 16 amino acids. J gave up 0 bases and V 2 bases, and 4 bases lay outside the gene matches. The germline CDR1 and CDR2 sequences are SEHNR and FQNEAQ (reference sequence).

This chain joins TRBV11-2 and TRBJ1-6, with 7 bases that match TRBD1. Trimming took 4 bases from V and 9 from J; bases not matched to a gene: 15. The CDR3 covers 17 residues. Germline CDR1 reads SGHAT; CDR2 reads FQNNGV. The CDR3 DNA follows: TGTGCCAGCAGCTCACCTCAGGGGGTGAGTTCTACTTCACCCCTCCACTTT. Amino acid sequence: CASSSPQGVSSTSPLHF.